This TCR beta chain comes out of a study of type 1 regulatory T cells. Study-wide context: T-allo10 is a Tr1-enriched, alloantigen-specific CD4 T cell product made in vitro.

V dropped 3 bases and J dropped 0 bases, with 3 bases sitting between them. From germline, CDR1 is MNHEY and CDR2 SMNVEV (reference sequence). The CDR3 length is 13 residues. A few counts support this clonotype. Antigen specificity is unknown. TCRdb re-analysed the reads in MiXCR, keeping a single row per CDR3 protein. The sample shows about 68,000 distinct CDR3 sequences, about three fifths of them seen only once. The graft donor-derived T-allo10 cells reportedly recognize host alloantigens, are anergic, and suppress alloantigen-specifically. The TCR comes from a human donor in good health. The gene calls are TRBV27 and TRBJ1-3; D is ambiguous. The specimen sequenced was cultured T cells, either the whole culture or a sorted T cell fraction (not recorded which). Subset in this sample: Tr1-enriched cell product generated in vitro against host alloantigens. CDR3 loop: CASSLLSGNTIYF. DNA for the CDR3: TGTGCCAGCAGTTTGCTCTCTGGAAACACCATATATTTT.